This T cell receptor beta chain was identified during a study of blood T cell repertoires in COVID-19. About the study: COVID-19 samples from acute and convalescent phases originated in the United States, Italy and Spain. T cells, B-cell-depleted T cells, or PBMCs supplied cDNA or gDNA.

Germline lookup yields CDR1 LGHDT and CDR2 YNNKEL (reference sequence). CDR3 size: 17 residues. Losses at the gene ends were 4 bases for V and 0 bases for J; bases not matched to a gene: 12. As processed by the authors: Amplified reference gene primers provided the basis for estimating nucleated cell counts. The method was immunoSEQ multiplex PCR; TCRdb's version includes in-frame clones alone and lacks a portion of them. The DNA was the basis for D and trimming; V, J and clone size are from that table. Of just over 90,000 clones listed, around four fifths are singletons. The TCR sequence derives from a human donor in a cohort sampled during active COVID-19. The chain uses TRBV3-1 (or the pseudogene TRBV3-2) and TRBJ2-7; 7 positions match TRBD1. Source material: peripheral blood. CDR3 nucleotides: TGTGCCAGCAGCCGTAGAAGGGGGCAGCAAAGCTCCTACGAGCAGTACTTC. This translates into CASSRRRGQQSSYEQYF.